This T cell receptor beta chain comes out of a study of blood T cell repertoires in COVID-19. Turning to the study itself: Samples came from the United States, Italy and Spain, spanning acute and convalescent COVID-19.

Participant reports of clinical history set cohort assignment. Libraries were prepared by immunoSEQ multiplex PCR; TCRdb keeps only in-frame clonotypes and omits some of them. The sample lists about 430,000 clones; more than 80% were seen once. Germline loops: CDR1 WSHSY, CDR2 SAAADI. V was clipped by 4 bases and J by 1 base, with 8 bases between them. This CDR3 has 13 residues. This chain joins TRBV10-2 and TRBJ2-7; a possible D gene is TRBD1 (6 bases). The sample comprised PBMCs or T cells enriched from blood (not recorded which). This TCR derives from a man younger than 45 who had recovered from COVID-19. CDR3 DNA: TGCGCCAGCAGTGGGGACAATTCCTACGAGCAGTACTTC. The encoded protein is CASSGDNSYEQYF.